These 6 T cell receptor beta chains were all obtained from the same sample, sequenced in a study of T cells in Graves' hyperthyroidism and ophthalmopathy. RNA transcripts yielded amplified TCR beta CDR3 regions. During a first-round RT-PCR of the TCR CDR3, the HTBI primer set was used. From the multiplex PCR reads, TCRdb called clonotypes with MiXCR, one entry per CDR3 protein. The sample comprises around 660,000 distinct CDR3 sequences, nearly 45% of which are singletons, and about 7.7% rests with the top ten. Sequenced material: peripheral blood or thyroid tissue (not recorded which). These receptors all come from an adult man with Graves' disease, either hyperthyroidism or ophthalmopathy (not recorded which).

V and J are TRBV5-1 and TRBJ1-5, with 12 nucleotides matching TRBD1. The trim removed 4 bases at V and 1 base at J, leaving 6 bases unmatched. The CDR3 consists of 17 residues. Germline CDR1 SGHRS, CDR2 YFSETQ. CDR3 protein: CASSLSGTGGSNQPQHF. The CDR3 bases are TGCGCCAGCAGCCTATCCGGGACAGGGGGCAGCAATCAGCCCCAGCATTTT. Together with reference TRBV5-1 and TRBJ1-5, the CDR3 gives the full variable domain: KAGVTQTPRYLIKTRGQQVTLSCSPISGHRSVSWYQQTPGQGLQFLFEYFSETQRNKGNFPGRFSGRQFSNSRSEMNVSTLELGDSALYLCASSLSGTGGSNQPQHFGDGTRLSIL.

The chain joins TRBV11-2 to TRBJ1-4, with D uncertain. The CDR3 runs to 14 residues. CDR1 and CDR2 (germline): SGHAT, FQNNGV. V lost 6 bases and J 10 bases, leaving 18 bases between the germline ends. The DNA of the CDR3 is TGTGCCAGCAGTCCATCGGGGTCAGAAGGAAAACTGTTTTTT. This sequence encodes CASSPSGSEGKLFF.

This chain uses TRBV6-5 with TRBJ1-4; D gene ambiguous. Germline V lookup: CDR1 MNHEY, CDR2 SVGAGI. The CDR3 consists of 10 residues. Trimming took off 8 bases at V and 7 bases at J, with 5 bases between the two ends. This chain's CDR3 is CASWGEKLFF. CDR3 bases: TGTGCCAGCTGGGGTGAAAAACTGTTTTTT.

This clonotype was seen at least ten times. The CDR3 DNA reads as TGTGCCAGCAGCCTCACAGGGGAACAGTACTTC. Amino acids: CASSLTGEQYF. The chain uses TRBV7-9 and TRBJ2-7; 7 bases are shared with TRBD1. CDR1 is SEHNR and CDR2 is FQNEAQ in the germline V gene (reference sequence). The CDR3 is 11 amino acids. The junction had 5 bases not matched to a gene; V was cut back by 5 bases and J by 10 bases.

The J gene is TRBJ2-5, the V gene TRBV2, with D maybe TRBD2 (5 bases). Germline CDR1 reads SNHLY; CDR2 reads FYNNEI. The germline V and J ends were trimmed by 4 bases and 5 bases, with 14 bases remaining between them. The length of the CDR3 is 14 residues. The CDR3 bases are TGTGCCAGCAGTGCTGGGAGCGGTGGGGAGACCCAGTACTTC. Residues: CASSAGSGGETQYF. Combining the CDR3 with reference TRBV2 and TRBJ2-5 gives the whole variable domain EPEVTQTPSHQVTQMGQEVILRCVPISNHLYFYWYRQILGQKVEFLVSFYNNEISEKSEIFDDQFSVERPDGSNFTLKIRSTKLEDSAMYFCASSAGSGGETQYFGPGTRLLVL.

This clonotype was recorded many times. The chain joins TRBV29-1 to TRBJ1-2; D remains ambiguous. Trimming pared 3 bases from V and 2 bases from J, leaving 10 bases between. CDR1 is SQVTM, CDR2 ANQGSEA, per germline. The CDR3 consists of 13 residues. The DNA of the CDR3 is TGCAGCGTTGACACGGCGGTCAACTATGGCTACACCTTC. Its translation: CSVDTAVNYGYTF.